The 30 T cell receptor beta chains reported below all come from one sample, sequenced in a study of T-cell reconstitution after alpha-beta-depleted transplantation in children. As it was prepared, the TCRbeta library received unique molecular identifiers. TCRdb reprocessed the PCR reads via MiXCR and lists one record per CDR3 protein. Among roughly 120,000 distinct CDR3 sequences listed, under 25% were seen once. The input for sequencing was PBMCs, mostly from graft donor cells, taken 180 days after TCRalphabeta/CD19-depleted stem cell transplant. The receptors were sampled from a male patient between 2 and 9 years old who had a stem cell transplant for chronic granulomatous disease, so the T cells may come from the graft donor.

This clonotype was recorded at least ten times. The rearrangement joins TRBV7-9 to TRBJ2-1; 8 bases match TRBD2. CDR1 SEHNR and CDR2 FQNEAQ come from the germline V gene (reference sequence). The trim removed 4 bases at V and 5 bases at J, leaving 13 bases unmatched. The CDR3 runs to 17 residues. The CDR3 is CASSSSTRLAPNNEQFF. CDR3 DNA: TGTGCCAGCAGCTCCTCGACTAGACTAGCGCCCAACAATGAGCAGTTCTTC.

The rearrangement joins TRBV24-1 to TRBJ2-7; D uncertain. Trimming pared 3 bases from V and 4 bases from J, leaving 9 bases between. The V gene's germline CDR1 is KGHDR and CDR2 SFDVKD. This CDR3 has 13 residues. DNA for the CDR3: TGTGCCACCAGTGATGGCTCCAGATACGAGCAGTACTTC. It encodes CATSDGSRYEQYF.

This clonotype was seen only a few times. The V gene is TRBV20-1, the J gene TRBJ2-1; weak D call: TRBD2 (6 bases). V was clipped by 3 bases and J by 4 bases, with 16 bases between them. The CDR3 covers 15 residues. Germline assignment: CDR1 DFQATT and CDR2 SNEGSKA (reference sequence). The CDR3, as DNA: TGCAGTGCTAGGGAAGCGGGTTTAAAATACAATGAGCAGTTCTTC. Its protein is CSAREAGLKYNEQFF.

This clonotype was picked up many times. The CDR3 DNA is TGCAGTGCTAGCTCACCCAGGGGGCGGGAAAAACTGTTTTTT. Its protein product is CSASSPRGREKLFF. The chain couples TRBV20-1 to TRBJ1-4; 8 bases are shared with TRBD1. Germline loops: CDR1 DFQATT, CDR2 SNEGSKA (reference sequence). The CDR3 contains 14 residues. Trimming cost V 3 bases and J 8 bases; bases outside gene matches: 8.

V usage is TRBV5-5 and J usage is TRBJ2-1; D is unresolved. The ends were cut back, 3 bases at V and 0 bases at J, with 13 bases in the middle. The CDR3 length is 16 residues. The germline V gene encodes CDR1 SGHKS and CDR2 YYEKEE (reference sequence). The CDR3 coding sequence is TGTGCCAGCAGCTCCCCGACGGGTTCCTCCTACAATGAGCAGTTCTTC. Translated, it gives CASSSPTGSSYNEQFF.

This clonotype was observed at least ten times. The chain recombines TRBV12-3 or TRBV12-4 with TRBJ2-3, with D perhaps TRBD1 (5 bases). The CDR3 extends over 16 amino acids. Trimming took off 6 bases at V and 4 bases at J, with 20 bases between the two ends. CDR3 coding DNA: TGTGCCAGCAGAGCCTGGGCAGGGTGGGATCCAGATACGCAGTATTTT. It codes for CASRAWAGWDPDTQYF.

The chain carries TRBV20-1 and TRBJ1-2, with TRBD1 as a possible D gene (5 bases). CDR1 and CDR2 (germline): DFQATT, SNEGSKA (reference sequence). Trimming cost V 3 bases and J 4 bases, with 15 bases left between them. This CDR3 contains 14 residues. The CDR3 nucleotides are TGCAGTGCTAGGGCCGGGGGGAAAGGCTATGGCTACACCTTC. This sequence encodes CSARAGGKGYGYTF.

V and J are TRBV5-4 and TRBJ2-1; TRBD1 might be the D (7 bases). This CDR3 is built from 13 residues. Trimming stripped 1 base from V and 8 bases from J, with 10 bases between. CDR1 and CDR2 from the germline V gene are SGHNT and YYREEE (reference sequence). The CDR3 here is CASSLQGGDEQFF. The DNA for the CDR3 is TGTGCCAGCAGCTTGCAGGGGGGTGATGAGCAGTTCTTC.

Comment on this clonotype: A junction boundary mismatches the germline segment, possibly from a read error. This sequence joins TRBV6-6 and TRBJ1-2; perhaps TRBD1 as D (5 bases). Germline V gene sequence: CDR1 MNHNY, CDR2 SVGAGI (reference sequence). The CDR3 consists of 10 residues. CDR3 region: CASSYEDKQF. The CDR3 DNA is TGTGCCAGCAGTTACGAGGACAAACAGTTC.

This clonotype showed up many times. The V gene is TRBV20-1, the J gene TRBJ2-1; D possibly corresponds to TRBD2 (5 bases). The CDR3 consists of 18 residues. Trimming cost V 1 base and J 7 bases, with 26 bases left between them. CDR1 and CDR2 (germline): DFQATT, SNEGSKA (reference sequence). The CDR3 DNA reads TGCAGTGCTAGAGGAAGGGCTAGCCCCCGTATTGGGAGAAATGAGCAGTTCTTC. It encodes CSARGRASPRIGRNEQFF.

This clonotype was detected a few times. This chain links TRBV7-6 with TRBJ2-3; D tentatively reads TRBD1 or TRBD2 (6 bases each). V lost 2 bases, J lost 4 bases, and 25 bases lay in between. Germline-derived CDR1 and CDR2 are SGHVS and FNYEAQ. The CDR3 sequence is 19 residues long. The CDR3 spells CASSLWAWGAANFPDTQYF. In DNA form, the CDR3 reads TGTGCCAGCAGCTTATGGGCATGGGGGGCAGCCAATTTCCCAGATACGCAGTATTTT.

The table lists this clonotype with a few counts. The genes are TRBV20-1 and TRBJ1-5, with D hard to call. Germline V gives CDR1 DFQATT, CDR2 SNEGSKA (reference sequence). Between the trimmed V and J ends, which lost 4 bases and 5 bases, there was a span of 18 bases. The CDR3 is 15 residues long. CDR3 nucleotide sequence: TGCAGTGCTAAGGGCCGACTGTTGGCTTATCAGCCCCAGCATTTT. This encodes CSAKGRLLAYQPQHF.

In this sample, this clonotype turned up many times. The chain employs TRBV3-1 and TRBJ2-3; TRBD2 matches 7 bases. V lost 8 bases, J lost 2 bases, and 13 bases stayed unmatched. CDR1 is LGHDT, CDR2 YNNKEL, per germline (reference sequence). The CDR3 runs 16 residues. The CDR3 DNA sequence: TGTGCCAGCGGCCCCTACGAGCGGGGAAACACAGATACGCAGTATTTT. Its protein is CASGPYERGNTDTQYF.

The chain employs TRBV6-1 and TRBJ2-3; 7 bases fit TRBD1. The J segment lost 2 bases and the V segment lost 6 bases, leaving 11 bases of the junction unmatched. The CDR3 sequence is 16 residues long. Germline CDR1 MNHNS, CDR2 SASEGT. Here the CDR3 DNA reads TGTGCCAGCAGAGGACAGGTCTCGAAACCCACAGATACGCAGTATTTT. Its protein product is CASRGQVSKPTDTQYF.

This chain joins TRBV12-3 or TRBV12-4 and TRBJ2-6, with 7 bases identical to TRBD1. The CDR3 covers 16 residues. J was trimmed by 0 bases and V by 4 bases; bases with no gene match: 3. CDR3 protein: CASSSRQGSGANVLTF. CDR3 in DNA: TGTGCCAGCAGTTCTCGACAGGGCTCTGGGGCCAACGTCCTGACTTTC.

This clonotype was seen more than once but under ten times. The rearrangement joins TRBV29-1 to TRBJ1-3; TRBD1 aligns across 7 bases. The CDR3 totals 13 residues. In germline, CDR1 is SQVTM, CDR2 ANQGSEA. The ends lost 4 bases at V and 3 bases at J; junction bases unmatched: 3. The CDR3: CSVARGLGNTIYF. The CDR3 coding sequence is TGCAGCGTTGCTAGGGGGCTTGGAAACACCATATATTTT.

This clonotype was detected only a few times. J is TRBJ2-1 and V is TRBV5-1; 10 bases line up with TRBD2. V gave up 4 bases and J gave up 3 bases; unmatched junction bases: 7. Germline-derived CDR1 and CDR2 are SGHRS and YFSETQ. The CDR3 is made up of 16 amino acids. The CDR3 sequence is CASSRGLAGDYNEQFF. The CDR3 DNA follows: TGCGCCAGCAGCCGGGGGCTAGCGGGGGACTACAATGAGCAGTTCTTC.

This clonotype showed up just a few times. The J gene is TRBJ1-4, the V gene TRBV7-2; D is undetermined. Trimming stripped 2 bases from V and 0 bases from J, with 4 bases between. CDR3 length: 14 residues. CDR1 and CDR2 from the germline V gene are SGHTA and FQGNSA. CDR3 in amino acids: CASSLTPTNEKLFF. The CDR3 DNA reads as TGTGCCAGCAGCTTAACGCCAACTAATGAAAAACTGTTTTTT.

This clonotype was recorded many times. This rearrangement joins TRBV12-3 or TRBV12-4 to TRBJ2-7; 9 nucleotides agree with TRBD2. The CDR3 sequence is 14 residues long. Unmatched junction bases numbered 9, after V lost 8 bases and J lost 4 bases. In nucleotides, the CDR3 is TGTGCCAGCCGATCCACAGCGGGAGGTTACGAGCAGTACTTC. This sequence encodes CASRSTAGGYEQYF.

This clonotype was detected ten times or more. This sequence joins TRBV20-1 and TRBJ2-1; TRBD2 aligns across 12 bases. Germline V lookup: CDR1 DFQATT, CDR2 SNEGSKA (reference sequence). Trimming took 5 bases from V and 7 from J; bases not matched to a gene: 6. The CDR3 consists of 14 residues. The CDR3 here is CSAASGRARNEQFF. In nucleotides, the CDR3 is TGCAGTGCTGCTAGCGGGAGGGCCAGGAATGAGCAGTTCTTC.

The chain uses TRBV11-2 and TRBJ2-1, with D unclear. Germline V gene sequence: CDR1 SGHAT, CDR2 FQNNGV. The CDR3 contains 13 residues. The germline V and J ends were trimmed by 5 bases and 7 bases, with 12 bases remaining between them. Written as DNA, the CDR3 is TGTGCCAGCAGCCCCGATAGGGCGAATGAGCAGTTCTTC. It yields the protein CASSPDRANEQFF.

The chain couples TRBV25-1 to TRBJ2-1; 7 positions match TRBD2. CDR1 is MGHDK, CDR2 SYGVNS, per germline. The CDR3 extends over 14 amino acids. V was clipped by 2 bases and J by 7 bases; unmatched bases: 5. CDR3 sequence (DNA): TGTGCCAGCAGTGAACCGGGAGGAAAGAATGAGCAGTTCTTC. This encodes CASSEPGGKNEQFF.

The gene calls are TRBV29-1 and TRBJ2-7; D ambiguous. The CDR3 has 13 residues. V was clipped by 3 bases and J by 7 bases, with 16 bases between them. The germline V gene has CDR1 SQVTM and CDR2 ANQGSEA. CDR3 protein: CSVEGLAPFEQYF. The CDR3 nucleotides are TGCAGCGTTGAGGGCTTGGCCCCGTTTGAGCAGTACTTC.

This clonotype appeared many times. The chain recombines TRBV20-1 with TRBJ2-3; 10 bases line up with TRBD2. J gave up 2 bases and V 4 bases, and 3 bases lay outside the gene matches. CDR1 DFQATT and CDR2 SNEGSKA come from the germline V gene (reference sequence). The CDR3 consists of 14 residues. The CDR3 sequence is CSAKRGGLTDTQYF. The CDR3 DNA is TGCAGTGCTAAGCGGGGGGGGCTCACAGATACGCAGTATTTT.

At least ten counts were recorded for this clonotype. The chain combines TRBV20-1 with TRBJ2-7; D may be TRBD2 (6 bases). V dropped 4 bases and J dropped 1 base, with 17 bases sitting between them. There are 15 residues in the CDR3. Germline V gene lookup returns CDR1 DFQATT and CDR2 SNEGSKA (reference sequence). CDR3 sequence reads: CSAIESGGMSYEQYF. CDR3 bases: TGCAGTGCTATCGAGAGCGGCGGGATGTCCTACGAGCAGTACTTC.

This clonotype was detected ten times or more. J is TRBJ2-1 and V is TRBV5-1, with TRBD2 matching over 11 bases. The CDR3 is made up of 15 amino acids. CDR1 SGHRS and CDR2 YFSETQ come from the germline V gene. J lost 10 bases, V lost 4 bases, and 10 bases had no gene match. CDR3 sequence: CASSHTSGSIREQFF. CDR3 in DNA: TGCGCCAGCAGCCACACTAGCGGGAGCATTCGGGAGCAGTTCTTC.

The chain has TRBV5-6 and TRBJ2-4; TRBD1 agrees at 10 bases. CDR3 size: 14 residues. The germline V gene encodes CDR1 SGHDT and CDR2 YYEEEE. V lost 4 bases, J lost 4 bases, and 2 bases stayed unmatched. The CDR3 region is CASSVGQGKNIQYF. CDR3 DNA sequence: TGTGCCAGCAGCGTGGGACAGGGGAAAAACATTCAGTACTTC.

This clonotype was counted ten times or more. This chain connects TRBV4-2 to TRBJ1-2, with D uncertain. The CDR3 loop spans 13 amino acids. The germline gives CDR1 LGHNA, CDR2 YNFKEQ. V dropped 1 base and J dropped 5 bases, with 8 bases sitting between them. CDR3 DNA sequence: TGTGCCAGCAGCCAAGCAAACTGGTATGGCTACACCTTC. This sequence encodes CASSQANWYGYTF.

This clonotype was detected only once. This chain uses TRBV5-1 with TRBJ2-2; the D gene is possibly TRBD2 (6 bases). The V end lost 2 bases, the J end lost 0 bases, and 11 bases lay between the germline ends. Germline CDR1 and CDR2: SGHRS and YFSETQ. The CDR3 spans 16 residues. CDR3 amino acids: CASSFGGGTNTGELFF. Written as DNA, the CDR3 is TGCGCCAGCAGCTTCGGTGGGGGGACGAACACCGGGGAGCTGTTTTTT.

The sample holds a few counts of this clonotype. The chain couples TRBV27 to TRBJ2-7, with 7 bases fitting TRBD2. V was clipped by 5 bases and J by 5 bases; unmatched bases: 9. In germline, CDR1 is MNHEY, CDR2 SMNVEV (reference sequence). CDR3 length: 14 residues. Written as DNA, the CDR3 is TGTGCCAGCAGTCCTCGACTAGCCGGAAACGAGCAGTACTTC. The encoded protein is CASSPRLAGNEQYF.